This passage covers 29 T cell receptor beta chains from one sample sequenced in a study of T cell changes during pregnancy in multiple sclerosis. Clones were read by immunoSEQ multiplex PCR, and TCRdb kept only the in-frame ones, dropping some. The sample lists 75,000 to 85,000 clones, 90% to 95% occurring once. Sequenced material: peripheral blood, taken in the second trimester of pregnancy. The receptors stem from a female donor with multiple sclerosis, enrolled in a pregnancy study.

This chain joins TRBV30 and TRBJ2-3; D not resolved. The CDR3 is 13 amino acids. CDR1 and CDR2 from the germline V gene are GTSNPN and SVGIG (reference sequence). V was shortened by 1 base and J by 5 bases, with 10 bases between the two germline ends. The DNA for the CDR3 is TGTGCCTGGAGTGGGGCCCGTGGAGATACGCAGTATTTT. Amino acids: CAWSGARGDTQYF.

J is TRBJ1-1 and V is TRBV6-6, with 11 bases fitting TRBD1. The CDR3 contains 15 residues. Trimming cost V 5 bases and J 4 bases; bases outside gene matches: 6. CDR1 and CDR2 (germline): MNHNY, SVGAGI (reference sequence). The CDR3 DNA is TGTGCCAGCAGTCCGAGAGGGACAGGGGGCACTGAAGCTTTCTTT. It encodes CASSPRGTGGTEAFF.

The chain uses TRBV6-1 and TRBJ1-6; D is possibly TRBD1 (6 bases). In germline, CDR1 is MNHNS, CDR2 SASEGT. The CDR3 runs to 16 residues. V lost 0 bases, J lost 9 bases, and 15 bases lay in between. CDR3 in DNA: TGTGCCAGCAGTGAAGCGCTCGGGGGGCGGGGTTCACCCCTCCACTTT. Protein product: CASSEALGGRGSPLHF.

This sequence joins TRBV9 and TRBJ2-1; D may be TRBD2 (6 bases). V lost 4 bases and J lost 4, with 15 bases in between. Germline V gene sequence: CDR1 SGDLS, CDR2 YYNGEE. This CDR3 is 15 amino acids long. The CDR3 DNA reads TGTGCCAGCAGCCGGGTCGGGGGAACATACAATGAGCAGTTCTTC. The encoded protein is CASSRVGGTYNEQFF.

This clone has just one count. This chain joins TRBV7-3 and TRBJ1-2; possible D gene TRBD1, 5 bases. Germline V gene sequence: CDR1 SGHTA, CDR2 FQGTGA. The CDR3 sequence is 14 residues long. Trimming took off 5 bases at V and 6 bases at J, with 16 bases between the two ends. The chain's CDR3 is CASSPAFGGDGYTF. CDR3 nucleotide sequence: TGTGCCAGCAGCCCCGCCTTCGGGGGAGATGGCTACACCTTC.

This clone was seen once. The CDR3 sequence: CASTYRSNTEAFF. CDR3 nucleotide sequence: TGTGCCAGCACCTACCGGTCGAACACTGAAGCTTTCTTT. The genes are TRBV2 and TRBJ1-1; D is uncertain. Germline V lookup: CDR1 SNHLY, CDR2 FYNNEI. The CDR3 totals 13 residues. V lost 7 bases and J lost 1, with 10 bases in between.

The J gene is TRBJ2-3, the V gene TRBV7-8; 7 bases agree with TRBD1. V shed 3 bases, J shed 3 bases, and the junction held 3 bases outside the gene matches. The CDR3 has 14 amino acids. Germline V gene data show CDR1 as SGHVS and CDR2 as FQNEAQ. In DNA, the CDR3 is TGTGCCAGCAGCTTTAGCAGGGGGACAGATACGCAGTATTTT. It translates to CASSFSRGTDTQYF.

This chain joins TRBV30 and TRBJ2-5; the match to TRBD2 covers 15 bases. CDR1 is GTSNPN, CDR2 SVGIG, per germline (reference sequence). The ends lost 2 bases at V and 6 bases at J; junction bases unmatched: 7. This CDR3 contains 16 residues. Here the CDR3 DNA reads TGTGCCTGGAGTCGGACTAGCGGGGGGGCTGGGAAGACCCAGTACTTC. Amino acid sequence: CAWSRTSGGAGKTQYF.

This chain links TRBV6-1 with TRBJ1-2; the D gene is possibly TRBD1 (5 bases). Germline V gene sequence: CDR1 MNHNS, CDR2 SASEGT. Trimming left V 3 bases short and J 3 bases short, with 8 bases between. This CDR3 has 13 residues. CDR3 loop: CASSEQGHYGYTF. The CDR3 DNA sequence: TGTGCCAGCAGTGAGCAGGGTCACTATGGCTACACCTTC.

This clone is a singleton in its sample. The chain carries TRBV11-3 and TRBJ2-1; no firm D call. V was shortened by 0 bases and J by 7 bases, with 4 bases between the two germline ends. CDR1 and CDR2 (germline): SGHNT, YENEEA. The CDR3 loop spans 12 amino acids. The CDR3 sequence: CASSLDLNEQFF. For the CDR3, the DNA is TGTGCCAGCAGCTTAGACCTTAATGAGCAGTTCTTC.

The genes are TRBV30 and TRBJ1-6, with 12 bases lining up with TRBD1. Germline assignment: CDR1 GTSNPN and CDR2 SVGIG (reference sequence). J was trimmed by 13 bases and V by 3 bases; bases with no gene match: 4. The CDR3 spans 13 residues. This CDR3 reads CAWRGTGGHPLHF. The CDR3 bases are TGTGCCTGGAGGGGGACAGGGGGCCACCCCCTCCACTTT. Variable domain in full (rest from reference TRBV30 and TRBJ1-6): SQTIHQWPATLVQPVGSPLSLECTVEGTSNPNLYWYRQAAGRGLQLLFYSVGIGQISSEVPQNLSASRPQDRQFILSSKKLLLSDSGFYLCAWRGTGGHPLHFGNGTRLTVT.

The chain is built from TRBV7-8 and TRBJ2-1; 7 nucleotides line up with TRBD1. CDR1 and CDR2 (germline): SGHVS, FQNEAQ. The CDR3 loop spans 16 amino acids. Unmatched junction bases numbered 13, after V lost 5 bases and J lost 6 bases. Here the CDR3 DNA reads TGTGCCAGCAGCCAATCCGGGACAGCGACCTTCAATGAGCAGTTCTTC. Protein: CASSQSGTATFNEQFF.

This chain links TRBV6-4 with TRBJ1-1; D is uncertain. The CDR3 runs to 15 residues. Germline V gene sequence: CDR1 MRHNA, CDR2 SNTAGT. Trimming removed 0 bases at V and 0 bases at J, with 8 bases between. The CDR3 loop reads CASSDSTDMNTEAFF. The CDR3 DNA follows: TGTGCCAGCAGTGACTCCACAGACATGAACACTGAAGCTTTCTTT.

The genes are TRBV13 and TRBJ2-1, with 13 bases fitting TRBD2. Germline assignment: CDR1 PRHDT and CDR2 FYEKMQ (reference sequence). Trimming took 5 bases from V and 7 from J; bases not matched to a gene: 11. This CDR3 spans 17 amino acids. The CDR3 here is CASSPPSGTSGVNEQFF. CDR3 DNA sequence: TGTGCCAGCAGCCCCCCTTCCGGGACTAGCGGGGTGAATGAGCAGTTCTTC.

The V call is TRBV2, the J call TRBJ1-3, with 10 bases that match TRBD1. V shed 7 bases and J 3 bases; nucleotides not matched to a gene: 6. This CDR3 spans 15 amino acids. The germline CDR1 and CDR2 sequences are SNHLY and FYNNEI. The CDR3 spells CASKNDRGLGNTIYF. The CDR3 DNA is TGTGCCAGCAAAAACGACAGGGGGCTTGGAAACACCATATATTTT.

The gene calls are TRBV4-1 and TRBJ2-7; TRBD2 is a possible D gene (5 bases). This CDR3 is 13 amino acids long. The V end lost 4 bases, the J end lost 3 bases, and 10 bases lay between the germline ends. The V gene's germline CDR1 is MGHRA and CDR2 YSYEKL. The CDR3 sequence: CASSLGLSYEQYF. CDR3 DNA: TGCGCCAGCAGCCTTGGACTGAGCTACGAGCAGTACTTC.

V is TRBV2 and J is TRBJ1-4; maybe TRBD1 (5 bases). Germline V CDR1 and CDR2: SNHLY, FYNNEI. The germline V and J ends were trimmed by 2 bases and 7 bases, with 11 bases remaining between them. This CDR3 has 14 amino acids. The chain's CDR3 is CASSERGRREKLFF. Here the CDR3 DNA reads TGTGCCAGCAGTGAACGGGGGAGGCGTGAAAAACTGTTTTTT.

The CDR3 loop reads CASSSGTTYNEKLFF. In DNA form, the CDR3 reads TGCGCCAGCAGCTCAGGGACAACCTATAATGAAAAACTGTTTTTT. The V call is TRBV5-1, the J call TRBJ1-4; possible D gene TRBD1, 6 bases. Germline CDR1 reads SGHRS; CDR2 reads YFSETQ. There are 15 residues in the CDR3. V shed 3 bases and J shed 4 bases, with 13 bases lying between them.

The V call is TRBV7-2, the J call TRBJ1-5; D gene uncertain. There are 13 residues in the CDR3. Trimming removed 2 bases at V and 5 bases at J, with 7 bases between. Germline CDR1 SGHTA, CDR2 FQGNSA. The CDR3 DNA reads as TGTGCCAGCAGCTTAACTTCGGATCAGCCCCAGCATTTT. It is translated as CASSLTSDQPQHF.

This clone was recorded only once. A read error may produce the germline difference seen at one junction end. The rearrangement uses TRBV7-7 and TRBJ2-1; 8 bases map to TRBD2. CDR3 length: 15 amino acids. The germline V gene encodes CDR1 SSHAT and CDR2 FNYEAQ (reference sequence). The CDR3 reads CASSPTSGPYNEQFF. The CDR3 coding sequence is TGTGCTAGCAGCCCTACTAGCGGTCCCTACAATGAGCAGTTCTTC.

CDR3 in amino acids: CASSSEAAGWGTDTQYF. For the CDR3, the DNA is TGTGCCAGCAGCTCCGAAGCGGCCGGGTGGGGCACAGATACGCAGTATTTT. The rearrangement joins TRBV7-8 to TRBJ2-3; D perhaps matches TRBD2 (5 bases). The CDR3 totals 17 residues. Trimming took off 4 bases at V and 1 base at J, with 18 bases between the two ends. CDR1 SGHVS and CDR2 FQNEAQ come from the germline V gene.

The V and J genes are TRBV5-1 and TRBJ1-6; TRBD1 is a possible D gene (5 bases). The germline CDR1 and CDR2 sequences are SGHRS and YFSETQ. V dropped 0 bases and J dropped 3 bases, with 10 bases sitting between them. The CDR3 runs to 16 residues. The CDR3 DNA reads TGCGCCAGCAGCTTGGCTCAAGGACACTATAATTCACCCCTCCACTTT. Translating gives CASSLAQGHYNSPLHF.

J is TRBJ2-7 and V is TRBV5-1; 9 bases line up with TRBD1. After removal of 2 bases from V and 3 bases from J, the junction contained 15 bases not matched to a gene. The V gene's germline CDR1 is SGHRS and CDR2 YFSETQ. This CDR3 comprises 18 residues. The CDR3 DNA reads TGCGCCAGCAGCTTCGGAGACAGGGGGACTCTGGTTGGCTACGAGCAGTACTTC. Its translation is CASSFGDRGTLVGYEQYF.

The chain carries TRBV4-2 and TRBJ2-2; 8 nucleotides line up with TRBD2. Germline values: CDR1 LGHNA, CDR2 YNFKEQ. This CDR3 is 16 amino acids long. Trimming took 0 bases from V and 6 from J; bases not matched to a gene: 6. CDR3 coding DNA: TGTGCCAGCAGCCAAGATAAAAACGGGGGGGCCGGGGAGCTGTTTTTT. Amino acid sequence: CASSQDKNGGAGELFF.

V gene TRBV6-5 combines with J gene TRBJ1-2; D is uncertain. Germline CDR1 and CDR2: MNHEY and SVGAGI. The V end lost 5 bases, the J end lost 4 bases, and 11 bases lay between the germline ends. This CDR3 has 13 amino acids. CDR3 DNA sequence: TGTGCCAGCAGTGCCGGGTCTGCCTATGGCTACACCTTC. Translated, it gives CASSAGSAYGYTF.

The CDR3 DNA follows: TGTGCCAGCAGTCTAGGGGAACGAGAGACCCAGTACTTC. The encoded protein is CASSLGERETQYF. The chain combines TRBV5-8 with TRBJ2-5, with D possibly TRBD1 on 5 matching bases. V lost 5 bases and J 4 bases, leaving 12 bases between the germline ends. Germline V CDR1 and CDR2: SGHTS, YDEGEE. This CDR3 is 13 amino acids long. Full variable domain (remainder filled in from reference TRBV5-8 and TRBJ2-5): EAGVTQSPTHLIKTRGQQATLRCSPISGHTSVYWYQQALGLGLQFLLWYDEGEERNRGNFPPRFSGRQFPNYSSELNVNALELEDSALYLCASSLGERETQYFGPGTRLLVL.

This rearrangement joins TRBV5-6 to TRBJ1-5; 8 bases are a match to TRBD1. From germline, CDR1 is SGHDT and CDR2 YYEEEE. Trimming at V came to 3 bases and at J to 0 bases, leaving 14 bases not matched to a gene. The CDR3 spans 19 residues. CDR3 DNA sequence: TGTGCCAGCAGCTCCTGGTCCAGGGGGCAACGTTATAGCAATCAGCCCCAGCATTTT. Translation: CASSSWSRGQRYSNQPQHF. Full variable domain (missing parts from reference TRBV5-6 and TRBJ1-5): DAGVTQSPTHLIKTRGQQVTLRCSPKSGHDTVSWYQQALGQGPQFIFQYYEEEERQRGNFPDRFSGHQFPNYSSELNVNALLLGDSALYLCASSSWSRGQRYSNQPQHFGDGTRLSIL.

V gene TRBV5-1 combines with J gene TRBJ2-1, with TRBD2 matching 8 bases. Germline lookup yields CDR1 SGHRS and CDR2 YFSETQ. The trim removed 7 bases at V and 0 bases at J, leaving 9 bases unmatched. The CDR3 sequence is 16 residues long. CDR3 amino acids: CASRGAGTSSYNEQFF. Written as DNA, the CDR3 is TGCGCCAGCCGAGGTGCCGGGACTAGCTCCTACAATGAGCAGTTCTTC.

V gene TRBV6-5 combines with J gene TRBJ1-5; 8 bases map to TRBD1. V was clipped by 5 bases and J by 3 bases; unmatched bases: 3. The CDR3 is made up of 14 amino acids. Germline-derived CDR1 and CDR2 are MNHEY and SVGAGI. The CDR3 sequence: CASSGTGDNQPQHF. The CDR3 DNA sequence: TGTGCCAGCAGTGGGACAGGAGACAATCAGCCCCAGCATTTT.